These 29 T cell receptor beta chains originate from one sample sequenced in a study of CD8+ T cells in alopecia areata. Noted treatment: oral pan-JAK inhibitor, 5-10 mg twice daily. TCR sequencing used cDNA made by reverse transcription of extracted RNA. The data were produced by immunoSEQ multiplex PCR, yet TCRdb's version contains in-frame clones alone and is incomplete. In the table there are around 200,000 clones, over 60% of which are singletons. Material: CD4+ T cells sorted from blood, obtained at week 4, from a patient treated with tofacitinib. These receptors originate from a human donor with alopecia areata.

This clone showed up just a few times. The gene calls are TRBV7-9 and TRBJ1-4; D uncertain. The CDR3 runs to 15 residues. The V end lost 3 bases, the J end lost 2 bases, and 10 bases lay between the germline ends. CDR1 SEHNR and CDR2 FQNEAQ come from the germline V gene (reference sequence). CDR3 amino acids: CASSFAGRTNEKLFF. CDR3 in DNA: TGTGCCAGCAGCTTCGCGGGGAGGACTAATGAAAAACTGTTTTTT.

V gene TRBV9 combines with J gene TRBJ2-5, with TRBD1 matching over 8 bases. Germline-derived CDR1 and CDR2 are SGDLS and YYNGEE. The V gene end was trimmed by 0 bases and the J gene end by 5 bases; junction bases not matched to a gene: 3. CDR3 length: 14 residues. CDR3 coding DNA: TGTGCCAGCAGCGTAGGGACAGGGAGGGAGACCCAGTACTTC. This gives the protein CASSVGTGRETQYF.

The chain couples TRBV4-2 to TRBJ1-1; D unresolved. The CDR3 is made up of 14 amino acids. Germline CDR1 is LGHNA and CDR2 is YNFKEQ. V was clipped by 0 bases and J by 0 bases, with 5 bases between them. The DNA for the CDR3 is TGTGCCAGCAGCCAAGAATTCCTGAACACTGAAGCTTTCTTT. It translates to CASSQEFLNTEAFF.

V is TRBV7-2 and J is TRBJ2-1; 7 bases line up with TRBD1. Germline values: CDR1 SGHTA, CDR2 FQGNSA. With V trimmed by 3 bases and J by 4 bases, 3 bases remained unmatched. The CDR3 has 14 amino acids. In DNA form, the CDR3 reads TGTGCCAGCAGCTTTGGGACAGAATACAATGAGCAGTTCTTC. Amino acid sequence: CASSFGTEYNEQFF.

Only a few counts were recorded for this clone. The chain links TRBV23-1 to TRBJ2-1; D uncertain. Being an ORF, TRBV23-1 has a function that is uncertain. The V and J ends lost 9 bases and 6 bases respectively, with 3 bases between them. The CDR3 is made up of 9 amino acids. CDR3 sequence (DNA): TGCGCCAGTTGCAATGAGCAGTTCTTC. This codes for CASCNEQFF.

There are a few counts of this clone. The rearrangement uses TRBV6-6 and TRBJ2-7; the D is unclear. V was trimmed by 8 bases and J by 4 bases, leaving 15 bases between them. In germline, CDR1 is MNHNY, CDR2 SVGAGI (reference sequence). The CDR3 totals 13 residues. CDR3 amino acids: CASGIRGGYEQYF. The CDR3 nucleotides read TGTGCCAGCGGCATCCGCGGCGGATACGAGCAGTACTTC.

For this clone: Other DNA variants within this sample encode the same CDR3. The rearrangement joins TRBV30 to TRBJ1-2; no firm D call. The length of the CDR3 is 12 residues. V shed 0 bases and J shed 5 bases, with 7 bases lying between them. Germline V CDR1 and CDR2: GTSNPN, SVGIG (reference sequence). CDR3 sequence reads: CAWSVGGYGYTF. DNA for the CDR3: TGTGCCTGGAGTGTTGGTGGGTATGGCTACACCTTC.

The CDR3: CASSVGVAGVSYEQYF. The CDR3 DNA sequence: TGTGCCAGCAGCGTAGGGGTAGCGGGGGTCTCCTACGAGCAGTACTTC. The J gene is TRBJ2-7, the V gene TRBV9; TRBD2 agrees at 9 bases. From germline, CDR1 is SGDLS and CDR2 YYNGEE. V gave up 0 bases and J gave up 0 bases; unmatched junction bases: 4. The CDR3 extends over 16 amino acids.

The CDR3 spells CASSLQGVSTEAFF. CDR3 bases: TGTGCCAGCAGCTTGCAGGGGGTGAGCACTGAAGCTTTCTTT. The genes are TRBV7-9 and TRBJ1-1; 7 bases are shared with TRBD1. The germline V gene encodes CDR1 SEHNR and CDR2 FQNEAQ (reference sequence). With 3 bases clipped from V and 4 bases from J, the junction kept 5 bases outside the gene matches. This CDR3 comprises 14 residues.

The CDR3 region is CSVEDWDREGEQYF. For the CDR3, the DNA is TGCAGCGTTGAAGATTGGGACAGGGAAGGCGAGCAGTACTTC. V and J are TRBV29-1 and TRBJ2-7; 9 bases match TRBD1. Germline lookup yields CDR1 SQVTM and CDR2 ANQGSEA. Unmatched junction bases numbered 6, after V lost 0 bases and J lost 6 bases. The CDR3 consists of 14 residues.

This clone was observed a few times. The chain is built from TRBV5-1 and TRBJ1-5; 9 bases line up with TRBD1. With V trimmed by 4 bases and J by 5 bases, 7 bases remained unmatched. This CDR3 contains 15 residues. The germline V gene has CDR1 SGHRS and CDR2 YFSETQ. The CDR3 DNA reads TGCGCCAGCAGCATAACGACAGGGGGTTATCAGCCCCAGCATTTT. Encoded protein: CASSITTGGYQPQHF. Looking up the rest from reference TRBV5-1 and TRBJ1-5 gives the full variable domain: KAGVTQTPRYLIKTRGQQVTLSCSPISGHRSVSWYQQTPGQGLQFLFEYFSETQRNKGNFPGRFSGRQFSNSRSEMNVSTLELGDSALYLCASSITTGGYQPQHFGDGTRLSIL.

Written as DNA, the CDR3 is TGTGCCAGCAGCGACGTGGGGGTTTCTAACTATGGCTACACCTTC. Translating gives CASSDVGVSNYGYTF. V is TRBV7-2 and J is TRBJ1-2; D might be TRBD1 (5 bases). In germline, CDR1 is SGHTA, CDR2 FQGNSA. V lost 5 bases, J lost 0 bases, and 13 bases lay in between. The CDR3 is made up of 15 amino acids.

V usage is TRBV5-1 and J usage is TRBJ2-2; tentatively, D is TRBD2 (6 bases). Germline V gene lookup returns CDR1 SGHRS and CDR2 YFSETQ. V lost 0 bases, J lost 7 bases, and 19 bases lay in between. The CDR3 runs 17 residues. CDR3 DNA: TGCGCCAGCAGCTTGGGATATAGCGGAAGAAAGATCGGGGAGCTGTTTTTT. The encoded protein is CASSLGYSGRKIGELFF.

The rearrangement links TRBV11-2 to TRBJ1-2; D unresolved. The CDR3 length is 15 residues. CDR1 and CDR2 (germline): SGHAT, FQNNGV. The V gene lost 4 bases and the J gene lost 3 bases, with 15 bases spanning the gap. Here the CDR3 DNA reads TGTGCCAGCAGCTCCTACTCCGTGAGGGACTATGGCTACACCTTC. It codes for CASSSYSVRDYGYTF.

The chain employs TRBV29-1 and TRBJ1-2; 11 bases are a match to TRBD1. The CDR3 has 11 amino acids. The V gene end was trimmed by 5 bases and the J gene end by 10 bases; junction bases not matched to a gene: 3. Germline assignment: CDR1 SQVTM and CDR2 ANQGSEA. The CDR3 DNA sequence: TGCAGCGTTCTGGGACAGGGGGACTACACCTTC. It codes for CSVLGQGDYTF.

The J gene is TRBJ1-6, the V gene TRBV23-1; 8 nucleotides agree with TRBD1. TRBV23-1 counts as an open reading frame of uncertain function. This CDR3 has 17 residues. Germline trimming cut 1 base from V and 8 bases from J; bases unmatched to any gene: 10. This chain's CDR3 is CASSQFLGQGSDSPLHF. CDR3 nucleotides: TGCGCCAGCAGTCAATTCCTAGGACAGGGTAGTGATTCACCCCTCCACTTT.

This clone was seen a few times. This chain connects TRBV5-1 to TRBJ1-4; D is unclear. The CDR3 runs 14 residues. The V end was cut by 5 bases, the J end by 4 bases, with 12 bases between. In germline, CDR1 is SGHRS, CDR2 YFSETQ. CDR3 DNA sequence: TGCGCCAGCAGAATGGACTGGGGTAATGAAAAACTGTTTTTT. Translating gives CASRMDWGNEKLFF.

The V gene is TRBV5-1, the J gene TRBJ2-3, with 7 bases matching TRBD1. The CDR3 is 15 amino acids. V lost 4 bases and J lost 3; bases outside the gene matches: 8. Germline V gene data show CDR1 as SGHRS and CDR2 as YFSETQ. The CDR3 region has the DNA TGCGCCAGCAGCCCGCCCGGGACAGTGACAGATACGCAGTATTTT. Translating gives CASSPPGTVTDTQYF.

As DNA, the CDR3 is TGTGCCAGCAGTGAAGCGGGGGCCCTCTCCTACGAGCAGTACTTC. Translating gives CASSEAGALSYEQYF. The chain joins TRBV2 to TRBJ2-7; D is possibly TRBD1 (6 bases). CDR1 is SNHLY, CDR2 FYNNEI, per germline. The CDR3 is 15 residues long. Trimming stripped 0 bases from V and 0 bases from J, with 9 bases between.

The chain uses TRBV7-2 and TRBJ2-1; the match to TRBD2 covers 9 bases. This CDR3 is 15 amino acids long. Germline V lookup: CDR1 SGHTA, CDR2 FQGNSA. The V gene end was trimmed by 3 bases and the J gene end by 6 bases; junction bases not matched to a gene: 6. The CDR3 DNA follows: TGTGCCAGCAGCTTCGGGCGGGGGGGCCCCAATGAGCAGTTCTTC. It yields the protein CASSFGRGGPNEQFF.

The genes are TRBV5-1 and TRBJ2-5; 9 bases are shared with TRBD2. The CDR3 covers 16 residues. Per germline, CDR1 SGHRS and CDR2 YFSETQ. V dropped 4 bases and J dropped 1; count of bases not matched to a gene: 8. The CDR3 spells CASSGLSGGFQETQYF. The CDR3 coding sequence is TGCGCCAGCAGCGGGCTCAGCGGGGGGTTCCAAGAGACCCAGTACTTC.

CDR3 coding DNA: TGTGCCAGCTCACCACCAAAAGGGACCGGGGCCAACGTCCTGACTTTC. Its protein is CASSPPKGTGANVLTF. The J gene is TRBJ2-6, the V gene TRBV18; D is tentatively TRBD1 or TRBD2 (5 bases each). The CDR3 contains 16 residues. Germline assignment: CDR1 KGHSH and CDR2 LQKENI. V shed 0 bases and J shed 4 bases, with 10 bases lying between them. Full variable domain (missing parts from reference TRBV18 and TRBJ2-6): NAGVMQNPRHLVRRRGQEARLRCSPMKGHSHVYWYRQLPEEGLKFMVYLQKENIIDESGMPKERFSAEFPKEGPSILRIQQVVRGDSAAYFCASSPPKGTGANVLTFGAGSRLTVL.

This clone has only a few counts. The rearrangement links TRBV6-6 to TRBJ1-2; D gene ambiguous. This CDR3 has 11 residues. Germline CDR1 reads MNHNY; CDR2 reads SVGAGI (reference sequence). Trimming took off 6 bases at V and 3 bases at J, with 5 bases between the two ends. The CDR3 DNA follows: TGTGCCAGCAGCAACTACTATGGCTACACCTTC. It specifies CASSNYYGYTF.

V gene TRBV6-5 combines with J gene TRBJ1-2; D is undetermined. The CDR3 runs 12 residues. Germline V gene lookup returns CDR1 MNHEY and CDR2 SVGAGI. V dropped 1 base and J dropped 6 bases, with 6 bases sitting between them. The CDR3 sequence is CASSYLGNGYTF. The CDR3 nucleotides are TGTGCCAGCAGTTACTTGGGGAATGGCTACACCTTC.

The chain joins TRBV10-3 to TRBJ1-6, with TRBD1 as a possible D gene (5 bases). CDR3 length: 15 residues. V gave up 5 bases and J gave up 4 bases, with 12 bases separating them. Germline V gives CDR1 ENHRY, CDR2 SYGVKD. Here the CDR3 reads CAISNVGRYNSPLHF. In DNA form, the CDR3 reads TGTGCCATCAGTAACGTGGGACGGTATAATTCACCCCTCCACTTT.

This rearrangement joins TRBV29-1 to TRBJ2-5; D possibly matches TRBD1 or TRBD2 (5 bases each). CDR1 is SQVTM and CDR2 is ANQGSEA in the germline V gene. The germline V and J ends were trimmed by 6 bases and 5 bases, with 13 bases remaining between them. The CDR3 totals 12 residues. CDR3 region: CSVRVDKETQYF. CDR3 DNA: TGCAGCGTGAGGGTGGACAAGGAGACCCAGTACTTC.

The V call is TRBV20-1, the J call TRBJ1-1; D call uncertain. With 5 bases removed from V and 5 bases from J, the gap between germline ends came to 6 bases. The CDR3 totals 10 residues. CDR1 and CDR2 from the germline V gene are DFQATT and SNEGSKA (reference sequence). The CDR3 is CSASGTEAFF. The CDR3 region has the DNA TGCAGTGCTTCGGGGACTGAAGCTTTCTTT.

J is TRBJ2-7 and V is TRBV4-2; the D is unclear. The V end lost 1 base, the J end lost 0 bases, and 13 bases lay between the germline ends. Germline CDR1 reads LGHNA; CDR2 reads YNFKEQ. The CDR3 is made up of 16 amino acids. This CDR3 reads CASSQVEQRNSYEQYF. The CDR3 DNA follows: TGTGCCAGCAGCCAAGTAGAACAGCGAAACTCCTACGAGCAGTACTTC.

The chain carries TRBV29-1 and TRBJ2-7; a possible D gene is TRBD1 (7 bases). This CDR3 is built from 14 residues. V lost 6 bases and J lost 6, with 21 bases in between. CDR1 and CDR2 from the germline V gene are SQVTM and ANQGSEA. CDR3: CSVTAGGRSGEQYF. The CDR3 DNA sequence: TGCAGCGTGACCGCAGGGGGGAGGTCGGGCGAGCAGTACTTC.